These T cell receptor beta chains were read from a single sample in a study of blood T cell repertoires in COVID-19. Method: immunoSEQ multiplex PCR; TCRdb's copy keeps in-frame clones and lacks some. The data contain under 150,000 clones, around 83% of them singletons. Sequencing was done on a sample of peripheral blood. These TCRs come from a man aged 40-50 years with acute or convalescent COVID-19. CDR3s include the opening cysteine and the closing phenylalanine or tryptophan. Fields, in order: J gene, V gene, clone size, D gene, CDR3 protein, CDR3 DNA. The D gene is left open where the match is weak. Some rows have no size entry. The others give once, few or many, or a class for an expanded clone.

>TRBJ1-1|TRBV12-3/TRBV12-4|once|TRBD1
CASTRDRAPFF
TGTGCCAGCACCAGGGACAGGGCTCCTTTCTTT
>TRBJ2-7|TRBV27|NA|TRBD1
CASSGQGTYEQYF
TGTGCCAGCTCGGGACAGGGGACCTACGAGCAGTACTTC
>TRBJ2-1|TRBV12-3/TRBV12-4|NA|TRBD2
CASRLAGGSEQFF
TGTGCCAGCAGACTAGCGGGGGGAAGTGAGCAGTTCTTC
>TRBJ1-1|TRBV7-2|NA|TRBD1
CASSPWTGGTEAFF
TGTGCCAGCAGCCCATGGACAGGGGGGACTGAAGCTTTCTTT
>TRBJ1-4|TRBV18|NA|NA
CASSRLGTNEKLFF
TGTGCCAGCTCACGACTCGGAACTAATGAAAAACTGTTTTTT
>TRBJ1-1|TRBV30|once|TRBD1
CASRPSGGTEAFF
TGTGCCTCCCGACCCTCAGGGGGCACTGAAGCTTTCTTT
>TRBJ1-1|TRBV5-4|NA|NA
CASSLSPLGGTEAFF
TGTGCCAGCAGCTTGTCACCCCTCGGGGGTACTGAAGCTTTCTTT
>TRBJ1-1|TRBV28|NA|NA
CASSYPTGGRTEAFF
TGTGCCAGCAGTTACCCGACGGGTGGTAGAACTGAAGCTTTCTTT
>TRBJ2-1|TRBV10-1|NA|NA
CASSEIALGEQFF
TGCGCCAGCAGTGAGATAGCCCTCGGGGAGCAGTTCTTC
>TRBJ2-7|TRBV7-9|NA|NA
CASSLGGDGDYEQYF
TGTGCCAGCAGCTTGGGGGGAGACGGGGACTACGAGCAGTACTTC
>TRBJ2-3|TRBV3-1/TRBV3-2|once|TRBD2
CASSHGLATDTQYF
TGTGCCAGCAGCCACGGACTAGCGACAGATACGCAGTATTTT
>TRBJ1-5|TRBV24-1|NA|NA
CATSDSGVNQPQHF
TGTGCCACCAGTGATTCCGGGGTCAATCAGCCCCAGCATTTT
>TRBJ2-3|TRBV19|NA|TRBD2
CASSMQAGDGDTQYF
TGTGCCAGTAGTATGCAGGCGGGGGACGGAGATACGCAGTATTTT
>TRBJ1-5|TRBV5-1|once|TRBD1
CASSLGGQANQPQHF
TGCGCCAGCAGCTTGGGGGGACAGGCCAATCAGCCCCAGCATTTT
>TRBJ1-1|TRBV30|NA|NA
CAWGDGNTEAFF
TGTGCCTGGGGAGACGGTAACACTGAAGCTTTCTTT
>TRBJ2-5|TRBV30|NA|TRBD2
CAWSGLAGTGQYF
TGTGCCTGGAGTGGCCTAGCGGGGACCGGCCAGTACTTC
>TRBJ1-4|TRBV6-4|NA|TRBD1
CASCQPDRVDNEKLFF
TGTGCCAGCTGCCAACCCGACAGGGTGGATAATGAAAAACTGTTTTTT
>TRBJ1-4|TRBV12-5|NA|NA
CASGLLIEGVEKLFF
TGTGCTAGTGGTCTCCTGATCGAAGGGGTTGAAAAACTGTTTTTT